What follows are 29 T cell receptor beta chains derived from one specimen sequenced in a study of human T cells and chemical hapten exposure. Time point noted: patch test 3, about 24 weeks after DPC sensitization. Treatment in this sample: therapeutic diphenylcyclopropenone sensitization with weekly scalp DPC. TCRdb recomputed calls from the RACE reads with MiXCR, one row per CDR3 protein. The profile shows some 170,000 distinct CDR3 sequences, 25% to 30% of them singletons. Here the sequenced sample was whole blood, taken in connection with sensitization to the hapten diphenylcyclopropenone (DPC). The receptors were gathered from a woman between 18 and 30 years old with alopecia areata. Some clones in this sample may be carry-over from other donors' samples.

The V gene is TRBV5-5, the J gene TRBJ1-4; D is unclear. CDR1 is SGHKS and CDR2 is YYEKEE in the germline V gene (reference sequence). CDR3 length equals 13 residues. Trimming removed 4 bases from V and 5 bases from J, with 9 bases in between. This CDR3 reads CASSPAPNEKLFF. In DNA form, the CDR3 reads TGTGCCAGCAGCCCCGCGCCCAATGAAAAACTGTTTTTT.

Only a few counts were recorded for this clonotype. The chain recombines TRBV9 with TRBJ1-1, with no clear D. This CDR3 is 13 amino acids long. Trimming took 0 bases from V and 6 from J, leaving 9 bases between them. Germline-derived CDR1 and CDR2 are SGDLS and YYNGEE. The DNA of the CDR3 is TGTGCCAGCAGCGTAGTCAAAGCCGCTGAAGCTTTCTTT. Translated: CASSVVKAAEAFF.

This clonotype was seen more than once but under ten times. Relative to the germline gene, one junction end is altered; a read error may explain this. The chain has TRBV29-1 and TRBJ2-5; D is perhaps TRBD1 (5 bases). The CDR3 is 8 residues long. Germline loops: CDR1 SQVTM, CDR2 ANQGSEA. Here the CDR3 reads CSVGQFWF. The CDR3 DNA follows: TGCAGCGTTGGACAGTTCTGGTTC.

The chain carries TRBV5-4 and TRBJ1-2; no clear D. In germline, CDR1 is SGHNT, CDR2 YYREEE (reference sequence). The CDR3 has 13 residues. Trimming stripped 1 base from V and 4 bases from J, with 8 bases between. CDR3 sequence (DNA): TGTGCCAGCAGCTTGATCACAGCCTATGGCTACACCTTC. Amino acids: CASSLITAYGYTF.

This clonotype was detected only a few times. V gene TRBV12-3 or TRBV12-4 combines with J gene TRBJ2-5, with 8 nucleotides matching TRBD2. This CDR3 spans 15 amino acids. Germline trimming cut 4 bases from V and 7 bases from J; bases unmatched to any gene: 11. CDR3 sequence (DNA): TGTGCCAGCAGTTACGGACTAGCTGCAGGATGGACCCAGTACTTC. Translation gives CASSYGLAAGWTQYF.

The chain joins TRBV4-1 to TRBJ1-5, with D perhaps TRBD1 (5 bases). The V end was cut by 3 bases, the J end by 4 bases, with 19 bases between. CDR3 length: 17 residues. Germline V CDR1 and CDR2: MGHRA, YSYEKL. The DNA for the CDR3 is TGCGCCAGCAGCCACCCTCAGGGAAAAAGTGGGAATCAGCCCCAGCATTTT. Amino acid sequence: CASSHPQGKSGNQPQHF.

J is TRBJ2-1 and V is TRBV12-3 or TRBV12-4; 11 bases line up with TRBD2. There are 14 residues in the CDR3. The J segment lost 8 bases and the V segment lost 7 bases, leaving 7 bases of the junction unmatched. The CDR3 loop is CASTVSGGAYEQFF. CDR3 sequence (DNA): TGTGCCAGCACCGTTAGCGGGGGGGCATATGAGCAGTTCTTC.

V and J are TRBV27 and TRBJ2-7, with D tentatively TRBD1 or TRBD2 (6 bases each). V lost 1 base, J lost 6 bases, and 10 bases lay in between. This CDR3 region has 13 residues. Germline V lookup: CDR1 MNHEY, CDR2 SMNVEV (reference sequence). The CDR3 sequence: CASSLLGGREQYF. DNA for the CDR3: TGTGCCAGCAGTTTATTAGGGGGGCGCGAGCAGTACTTC.

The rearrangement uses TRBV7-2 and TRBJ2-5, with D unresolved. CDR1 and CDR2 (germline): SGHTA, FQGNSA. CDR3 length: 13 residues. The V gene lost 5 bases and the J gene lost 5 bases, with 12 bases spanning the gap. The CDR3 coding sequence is TGTGCCAGCAGCCCTTTTGGGGTGGAGACCCAGTACTTC. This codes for CASSPFGVETQYF.

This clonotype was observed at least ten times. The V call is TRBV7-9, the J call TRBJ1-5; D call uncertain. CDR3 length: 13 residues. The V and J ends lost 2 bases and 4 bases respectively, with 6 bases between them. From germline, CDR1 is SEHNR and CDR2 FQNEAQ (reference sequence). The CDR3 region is CASSLMRNQPQHF. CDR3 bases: TGTGCCAGCAGCTTAATGCGGAATCAGCCCCAGCATTTT.

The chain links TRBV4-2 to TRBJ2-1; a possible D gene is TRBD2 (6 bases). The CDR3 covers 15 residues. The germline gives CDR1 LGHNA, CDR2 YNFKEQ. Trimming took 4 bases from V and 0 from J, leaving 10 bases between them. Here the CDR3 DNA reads TGTGCCAGCAGCCGGGACTTCCTCTCCTACAATGAGCAGTTCTTC. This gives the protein CASSRDFLSYNEQFF.

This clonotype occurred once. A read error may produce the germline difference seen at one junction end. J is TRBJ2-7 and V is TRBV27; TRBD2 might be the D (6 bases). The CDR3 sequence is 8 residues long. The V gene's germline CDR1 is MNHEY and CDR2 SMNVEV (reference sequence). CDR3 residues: CASSKREF. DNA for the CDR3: TGTGCCAGCAGTAAACGGGAGTTC.

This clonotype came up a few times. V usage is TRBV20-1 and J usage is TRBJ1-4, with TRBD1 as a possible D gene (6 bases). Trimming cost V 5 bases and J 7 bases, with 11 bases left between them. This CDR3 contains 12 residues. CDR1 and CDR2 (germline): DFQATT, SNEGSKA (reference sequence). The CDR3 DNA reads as TGCAGTGCTGAAGCCAGGGGTGAAAAACTGTTTTTT. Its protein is CSAEARGEKLFF.

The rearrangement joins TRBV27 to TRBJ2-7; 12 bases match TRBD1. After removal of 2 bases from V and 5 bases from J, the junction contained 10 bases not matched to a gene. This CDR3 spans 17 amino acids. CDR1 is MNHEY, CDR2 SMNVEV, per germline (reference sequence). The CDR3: CASSLRGGTGGWNEQYF. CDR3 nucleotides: TGTGCCAGCAGTTTACGCGGGGGGACAGGGGGCTGGAACGAGCAGTACTTC.

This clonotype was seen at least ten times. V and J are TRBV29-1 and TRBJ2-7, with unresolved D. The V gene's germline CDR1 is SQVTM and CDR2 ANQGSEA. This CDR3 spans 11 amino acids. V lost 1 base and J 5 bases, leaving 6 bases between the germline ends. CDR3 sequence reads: CSVEGGNEQYF. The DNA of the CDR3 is TGCAGCGTTGAAGGGGGTAACGAGCAGTACTTC.

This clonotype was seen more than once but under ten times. The CDR3 is CATSSGGSYNSPLHF. DNA for the CDR3: TGTGCCACCAGCAGTGGGGGGTCCTATAATTCACCCCTCCACTTT. The genes are TRBV15 and TRBJ1-6; weak D call: TRBD1 (5 bases). Trimming took off 3 bases at V and 1 base at J, with 7 bases between the two ends. The CDR3 extends over 15 amino acids. CDR1 and CDR2 (germline): LNHNV, YYDKDF (reference sequence).

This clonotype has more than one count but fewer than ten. The CDR3 here is CSARDGRRQMSYGYTF. CDR3 DNA sequence: TGCAGTGCTAGAGATGGAAGGCGACAGATGAGCTATGGCTACACCTTC. The rearrangement uses TRBV20-1 and TRBJ1-2, with D perhaps matching TRBD1 (5 bases). CDR1 is DFQATT, CDR2 SNEGSKA, per germline (reference sequence). The CDR3 is made up of 16 amino acids. Trimming stripped 0 bases from V and 4 bases from J, with 18 bases between.

The CDR3 DNA reads as TGCGCCAGCAGCCGAAAGGTGAACACTGAAGCTTTCTTT. Amino acids: CASSRKVNTEAFF. The J gene is TRBJ1-1, the V gene TRBV4-3; no definite D call. The V gene lost 4 bases and the J gene lost 0 bases, with 6 bases spanning the gap. The length of the CDR3 is 13 residues. Looked up from germline, CDR1 is LGHNA and CDR2 is YSLEER.

The CDR3, as DNA: TGTGCCAGCAGTAGGAGTAGCTCCTACAATGAGCAGTTCTTC. Translated: CASSRSSSYNEQFF. The chain is built from TRBV25-1 and TRBJ2-1; D gene ambiguous. The ends were cut back, 5 bases at V and 0 bases at J, with 8 bases in the middle. CDR1 is MGHDK and CDR2 is SYGVNS in the germline V gene. The CDR3 length is 14 residues.

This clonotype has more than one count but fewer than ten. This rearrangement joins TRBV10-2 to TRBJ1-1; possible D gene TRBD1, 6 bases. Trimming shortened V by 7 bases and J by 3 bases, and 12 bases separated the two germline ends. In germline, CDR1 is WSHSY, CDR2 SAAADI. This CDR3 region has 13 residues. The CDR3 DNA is TGCGCCAGCAATTGGGACACCTACACTGAAGCTTTCTTT. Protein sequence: CASNWDTYTEAFF.

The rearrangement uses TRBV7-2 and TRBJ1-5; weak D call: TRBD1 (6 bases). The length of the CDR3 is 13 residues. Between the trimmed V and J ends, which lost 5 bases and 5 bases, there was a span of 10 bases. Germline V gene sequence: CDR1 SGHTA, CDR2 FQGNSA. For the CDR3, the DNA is TGTGCCAGCAGCCCAACAGGGTATCAGCCCCAGCATTTT. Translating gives CASSPTGYQPQHF.

Here the CDR3 DNA reads TGCGCCAGCAGCTTGATAGCTCCAGGGGGCCGGAATAATTCACCCCTCCACTTT. It translates to CASSLIAPGGRNNSPLHF. This chain connects TRBV5-1 to TRBJ1-6; 8 positions agree with TRBD1. The germline V gene encodes CDR1 SGHRS and CDR2 YFSETQ. The CDR3 contains 18 residues. After removal of 1 base from V and 5 bases from J, the junction contained 11 bases not matched to a gene.

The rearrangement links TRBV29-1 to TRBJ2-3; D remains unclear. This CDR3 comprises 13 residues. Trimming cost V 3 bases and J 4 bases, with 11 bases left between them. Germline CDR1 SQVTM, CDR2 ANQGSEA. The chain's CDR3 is CSVDLERADTQYF. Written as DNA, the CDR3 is TGCAGCGTTGACCTAGAACGGGCAGATACGCAGTATTTT.

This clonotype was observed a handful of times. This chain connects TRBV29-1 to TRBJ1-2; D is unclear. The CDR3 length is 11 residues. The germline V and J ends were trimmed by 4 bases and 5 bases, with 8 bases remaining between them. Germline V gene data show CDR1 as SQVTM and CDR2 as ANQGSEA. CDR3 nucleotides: TGCAGCGTTGTCTCTGGGTATGGCTACACCTTC. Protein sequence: CSVVSGYGYTF.

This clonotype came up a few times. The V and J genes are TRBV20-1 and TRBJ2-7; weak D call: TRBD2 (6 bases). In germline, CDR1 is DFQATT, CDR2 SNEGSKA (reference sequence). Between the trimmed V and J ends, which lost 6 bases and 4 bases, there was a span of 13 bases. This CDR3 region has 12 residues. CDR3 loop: CSARLGPYEQYF. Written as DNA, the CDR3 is TGCAGTGCCCGACTAGGACCATACGAGCAGTACTTC.

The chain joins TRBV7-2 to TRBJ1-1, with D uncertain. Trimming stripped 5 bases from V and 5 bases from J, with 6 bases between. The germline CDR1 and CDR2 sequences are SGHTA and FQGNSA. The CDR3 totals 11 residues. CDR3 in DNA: TGTGCCAGCAGCCTACGGACTGAAGCTTTCTTT. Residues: CASSLRTEAFF.

The CDR3 DNA reads TGTGCCAGCGGGCACTCAGGGGCCAACGTCCTGACTTTC. It codes for CASGHSGANVLTF. The chain uses TRBV27 and TRBJ2-6; D is unclear. The germline V gene has CDR1 MNHEY and CDR2 SMNVEV (reference sequence). CDR3 length: 13 amino acids. Trimming stripped 8 bases from V and 4 bases from J, with 9 bases between.

CDR3 in amino acids: CASGTGYNEQFF. The CDR3 DNA reads TGTGCCTCCGGGACAGGTTATAATGAGCAGTTCTTC. The chain joins TRBV19 to TRBJ2-1, with 8 positions matching TRBD1. The CDR3 has 12 residues. From germline, CDR1 is LNHDA and CDR2 SQIVND (reference sequence). Germline trimming cut 11 bases from V and 7 bases from J; bases unmatched to any gene: 7. The full variable domain, completed using reference TRBV19 and TRBJ2-1, is DGGITQSPKYLFRKEGQNVTLSCEQNLNHDAMYWYRQDPGQGLRLIYYSQIVNDFQKGDIAEGYSVSREKKESFPLTVTSAQKNPTAFYLCASGTGYNEQFFGPGTRLTVL.

The CDR3 DNA is TGTGCCAGCTGCACTCTAGCGGGAGGGGGAGAGACCCAGTACTTC. Translation gives CASCTLAGGGETQYF. The rearrangement joins TRBV3-1 to TRBJ2-5; 12 bases are shared with TRBD2. Per the germline V gene, CDR1 is LGHDT and CDR2 is YNNKEL (reference sequence). V shed 8 bases and J 4 bases; nucleotides not matched to a gene: 8. The CDR3 spans 15 residues.